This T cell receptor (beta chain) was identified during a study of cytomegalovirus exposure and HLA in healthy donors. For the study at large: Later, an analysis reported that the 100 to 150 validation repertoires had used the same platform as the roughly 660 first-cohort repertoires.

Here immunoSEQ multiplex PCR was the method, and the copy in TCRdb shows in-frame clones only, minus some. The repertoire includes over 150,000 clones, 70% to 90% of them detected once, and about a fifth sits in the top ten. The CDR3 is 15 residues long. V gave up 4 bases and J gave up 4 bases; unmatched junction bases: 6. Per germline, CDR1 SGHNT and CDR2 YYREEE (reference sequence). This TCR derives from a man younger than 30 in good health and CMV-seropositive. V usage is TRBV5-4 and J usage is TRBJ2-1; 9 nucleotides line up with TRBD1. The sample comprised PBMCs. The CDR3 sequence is CASSLGTGRYNEQFF. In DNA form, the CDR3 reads TGTGCCAGCAGCCTCGGGACAGGGAGGTACAATGAGCAGTTCTTC.